One T cell receptor beta chain is described in this entry. This receptor's antigen is unknown. Base qualities are not provided; no much larger clone lies one nucleotide away. The data belong to a study of blood T cells in healthy people across ages (dated by TCRdb to between 2015 and 2016). Broadly, across the study: Template switching captured roughly one uniquely barcoded TCR beta cDNA molecule per two T cells in model experiments. Four age groups were formed from the donors: young (average approximately 17 years), middle-aged (more than 35), aged (62) and long-lived (roughly 81). For two donors (one aged 18 to 30 and one aged 80 or older), the study analyzed two additional independent replicas of 1 million unique cDNA reads from the same blood draw. The study measured age-related changes in TCR beta repertoire diversity using deep sequencing normalized with unique cDNA molecular identifiers. Study-level results and caveats: Observed TCR beta diversity per million T cells fell roughly linearly with age, and a significant reduction was already apparent by age around 36. The percentage of naive T cells measured by flow cytometry correlated strongly with observed TCR beta diversity. Compared with the aged group, more naive CD4+ T cells, fewer expanded clones and increased TCR diversity were shown by the long-lived group, suggesting age selection. Because the CMV infection status of the donors was unknown, age-related changes in expanded clonotypes may potentially have been confounded. Estimates of total diversity based on one million sequenced T cells were regarded as lower bounds and as underestimates. Conclusive comparison of naive and antigen-experienced compartments was prevented by the profiling of bulk unsorted PBMCs.

The library came from 5' RACE. The sample was run on an Illumina HiSeq 2500. The second PCR ran for about 6 to 11 cycles and used a J-beta primer mix along with a sample-barcoded 5' primer. Each TCR beta cDNA molecule received a unique molecular identifier from a template-switch 5' adaptor carrying 12 random nucleotides. At least 2.5 million CDR3-containing paired-end reads were obtained from each sample. First-strand cDNA synthesis was performed from all RNA using the Mint cDNA synthesis kit, with priming by a TRBC-specific oligonucleotide. Following uracil-DNA glycosylase treatment, a first 18-cycle PCR with universal primers M1SS and BC2_uni_R was performed on all cDNA. In the authors' own workflow: For normalization, 1 million high-quality reads were randomly selected from each sample, with every read carrying a distinct molecular identifier. Reads with shared molecular identifiers were discarded instead of being binned into consensus sequences. MiTCR, run with a Q25 quality threshold and the strictest error-elimination algorithm, handled CDR3 identification, clonotype clustering and error correction. A nonparametric unseen species model with Euler transformation was used to estimate lower-bound total TCR beta diversity. Using fastp at Q25 and MiXCR, TCRdb reprocessed the public reads and kept productive beta chains. Each entry merges the rows of one CDR3 protein and shows their most common DNA and genes. These V and J calls are TCRdb output, not the study's own analysis. Within this sample are around 500,000 distinct CDR3 sequences, with around 27% of them counted one time only. The ten largest clones represent approximately 3.6% of the sample.

V lost 0 bases and J lost 12 bases; the stretch between them is 17 bases long. As encoded in the germline V gene, CDR1 is MNHEY while CDR2 is SVGAGI. Taken from cysteine to phenylalanine, the CDR3 has 15 residues. This entry keeps only the CDR3 DNA: 45 bases, framed from base 1. Systemically healthy Caucasian individuals from Russia, some 38 in total and aged roughly 6 to 100 years, were included as donors. Each donor gave around 9 milliliters of peripheral blood, collected into EDTA-treated Vacutainer tubes. Ficoll-Paque density-gradient centrifugation was used to isolate PBMCs, with at least 6.5 million per sample. Trizol reagent was used to extract total RNA from PBMCs, with at least 5 micrograms per sample. For every donor, flow cytometry on a PBMC aliquot measured the percentage of naive CD45RAhigh/CD27high T cells. This sample also appeared in a second study, on T cells of mothers and their children. As described in the second report: Nine systemically healthy Caucasian individuals, comprising three mothers and their six children, were included as donors. cDNA synthesis used all of the extracted RNA, with around 1.6 ug of RNA in each 15 ul reaction. In the second PCR, the M1S primer added sample barcodes and 2-4 random nucleotides. Over 9.5 million TCR beta CDR3 reads were obtained for each mother, and some 3 million reads were obtained for each child. In both related and unrelated pairs, thymic selection shapes the output of TCR recombination in a similar way, with inherited differences having only a minor effect. Related mother-child pairs always showed normalized repertoire overlap that was slightly higher than in unrelated mother-child pairs, though the difference was never significant. With a sensitivity of about 100 clones per million clonotypes, no persistent microchimeric T cell clones were detected. In the study, deep NGS was used to compare the TCR beta repertoires of mothers and children, and features distinguishing related mother-child pairs from unrelated individuals were sought. The mean age was roughly 36 +/- 4 years for the mothers and around 10 +/- 4 years for the children. After adapters were ligated using NEBNext reagents, the libraries underwent 100+100 nt paired-end sequencing on an Illumina HiSeq 2000. Mother and child libraries were prepared a month apart and sequenced in separate runs to prevent cross-contamination. For each donor, somewhere between about 450,000 and 2,000,000 distinct TCR beta clonotypes were identified. Naive TCR beta clonotypes were estimated from low-frequency clonotypes matched to each donor's FACS-determined naive share, without sorting.

The TCR comes from a boy under 10 years old in good health. The chain employs TRBV6-5 and TRBJ1-4; the D segment could be TRBD1, given 6 matching bases. The source material was blood. The sequenced DNA: TGTGCCAGCAGTTACTCGAGTGAGGGGGTTTTTGAACTGTTTTTT. It translates to CASSYSSEGVFELFF.